This TCR beta chain emerged from a study of cytomegalovirus exposure and HLA in healthy donors. Turning to the study itself: Among the approximately 380 donors who were genotyped, 81% fell in the genetic ancestry cluster that is associated with self-reported Caucasian donors. Study-level points and caveats: Clonal expansion was found to be greater in HLA-associated TCR beta chains than in equally common others in a later analysis. Rates of TCR association differed by HLA locus in a later analysis, with DRB1 highest and HLA-C lowest. In an earlier analysis, in 620 or so donors, most V segments appeared productive either ~90% or ~30% of the time.

Both 60 Vbeta primers and 13 Jbeta primers went into the PCR. This table comes from immunoSEQ multiplex PCR, and its TCRdb copy is limited to in-frame clones, with some not included. The data contain 150,000 to 200,000 clones, around four fifths of them singletons. The CDR3 spans 16 residues. The V and J ends lost 0 bases and 1 base respectively, with 11 bases between them. CDR1 KGHSH and CDR2 LQKENI come from the germline V gene. This clone was detected only a few times. Its target is unknown. This TCR derives from a woman under 30 in good health and CMV-seronegative. The rearrangement uses TRBV18 and TRBJ2-3; D perhaps matches TRBD1 (5 bases). The sample comprised PBMCs. This chain's CDR3 is CASSPPSRAGTDTQYF. The CDR3 nucleotides are TGTGCCAGCTCACCACCGAGCAGGGCCGGCACAGATACGCAGTATTTT. Drawing the rest from reference TRBV18 and TRBJ2-3, the complete variable domain is NAGVMQNPRHLVRRRGQEARLRCSPMKGHSHVYWYRQLPEEGLKFMVYLQKENIIDESGMPKERFSAEFPKEGPSILRIQQVVRGDSAAYFCASSPPSRAGTDTQYFGPGTRLTVL.